The 10 T cell receptor beta chains presented below share a single source sample, sequenced in a study of vaccination and CD4 T cells after COVID-19. The antigens these receptors bind are not known. As to treatment: roughly 10-day PBMC culture with coronavirus spike peptide pools or control peptides (ViraFEST assay). Sequenced with the Oncomine TCR Beta short-read assay was DNA taken from cultured CD4+ T cells. TCRdb analysed the PCR reads with MiXCR anew, one entry per CDR3 protein. The profile covers around 2,800 distinct CDR3 sequences, with 22% appearing a single time and more than 35% taken by the ten largest. The specimen was CD4+ T cells from blood, cultured in vitro. All receptors come from a human donor who had recovered from COVID-19.

The V and J genes are TRBV12-3 or TRBV12-4 and TRBJ1-5, with D hard to call. V lost 3 bases and J lost 6, with 12 bases in between. The CDR3 covers 14 residues. The CDR3 protein is CASSLRRVGQPQHF. CDR3 in DNA: TGTGCCAGCAGTTTGAGGAGGGTTGGTCAGCCCCAGCATTTT.

The J gene is TRBJ1-2, the V gene TRBV6-5; 8 bases are shared with TRBD1. The V gene end was trimmed by 0 bases and the J gene end by 4 bases; junction bases not matched to a gene: 4. The CDR3 spans 15 residues. Germline CDR1 MNHEY, CDR2 SVGAGI. The CDR3 region has the DNA TGTGCCAGCAGTTACTCCCACAGGGGGGTCTATGGCTACACCTTC. This codes for CASSYSHRGVYGYTF.

This clonotype has more than one count but fewer than ten. The J gene is TRBJ1-2, the V gene TRBV6-1; 12 nucleotides match TRBD1. The J segment lost 7 bases and the V segment lost 6 bases, leaving 6 bases of the junction unmatched. The germline CDR1 and CDR2 sequences are MNHNS and SASEGT. The CDR3 loop spans 14 amino acids. CDR3 loop: CASRPTGQGAGYTF. In nucleotides, the CDR3 is TGTGCCAGCAGACCAACGGGACAGGGGGCTGGCTACACCTTC.

The CDR3 reads CSVRAGGGNTIYF. The CDR3 DNA reads TGCAGCGTTAGGGCAGGGGGTGGAAACACCATATATTTT. This chain links TRBV29-1 with TRBJ1-3; 7 bases map to TRBD1. This CDR3 spans 13 amino acids. The V and J ends lost 5 bases and 3 bases, in that order; junction bases with no gene match: 4. Germline loops: CDR1 SQVTM, CDR2 ANQGSEA.

The V call is TRBV5-1, the J call TRBJ1-2, with TRBD1 matching over 8 bases. The CDR3 runs 15 residues. CDR1 and CDR2 (germline): SGHRS, YFSETQ. The V segment lost 4 bases and the J segment 7 bases; nucleotides outside the gene matches: 12. This chain's CDR3 is CASSTDSGGASGYTF. The CDR3 bases are TGCGCCAGCAGCACTGACTCAGGGGGCGCGAGTGGCTACACCTTC.

The J gene is TRBJ1-6, the V gene TRBV5-4; a weak D match, TRBD1 (6 bases). CDR3 size: 14 residues. CDR1 and CDR2 from the germline V gene are SGHNT and YYREEE (reference sequence). Trimming stripped 0 bases from V and 9 bases from J, with 10 bases between. The CDR3 DNA reads as TGTGCCAGCAGCTTGGCAGGGGTTAGTTCACCCCTCCACTTT. Translation: CASSLAGVSSPLHF.

The genes are TRBV5-1 and TRBJ2-1; 9 bases are shared with TRBD2. Germline loops: CDR1 SGHRS, CDR2 YFSETQ. The junction had 10 bases not matched to a gene; V was cut back by 2 bases and J by 10 bases. The CDR3 is 15 amino acids. Written as DNA, the CDR3 is TGCGCCAGCAGCTTCGGTGCGGGAGGGGTGGGGGAGCAGTTCTTC. Amino acids: CASSFGAGGVGEQFF.

This clonotype was observed a handful of times. This rearrangement joins TRBV7-2 to TRBJ1-5, with D tentatively TRBD1 (6 bases). The CDR3 has 16 residues. The germline V gene encodes CDR1 SGHTA and CDR2 FQGNSA. Trimming removed 0 bases at V and 6 bases at J, with 15 bases between. The CDR3 bases are TGTGCCAGCAGCTTAGCTCGTACAGGGATCGGTCAGCCCCAGCATTTT. Encoded protein: CASSLARTGIGQPQHF.

This clonotype counts as medium-sized (0.01 to 0.1%). This chain uses TRBV5-4 with TRBJ2-3; the match to TRBD2 covers 7 bases. Germline assignment: CDR1 SGHNT and CDR2 YYREEE (reference sequence). This CDR3 spans 17 amino acids. The V segment lost 5 bases and the J segment 2 bases; nucleotides outside the gene matches: 14. CDR3 sequence: CASRFRTSQRATDTQYF. CDR3 DNA sequence: TGTGCCAGCAGATTTAGGACTAGTCAGAGAGCCACAGATACGCAGTATTTT.

The chain links TRBV20-1 to TRBJ1-6, with 9 bases identical to TRBD1. Germline V CDR1 and CDR2: DFQATT, SNEGSKA (reference sequence). The CDR3 runs 13 residues. Losses at the gene ends were 3 bases for V and 9 bases for J; bases not matched to a gene: 3. CDR3 sequence reads: CSARRQGGSPLHF. Here the CDR3 DNA reads TGCAGTGCTAGGAGACAGGGGGGTTCACCCCTCCACTTT.